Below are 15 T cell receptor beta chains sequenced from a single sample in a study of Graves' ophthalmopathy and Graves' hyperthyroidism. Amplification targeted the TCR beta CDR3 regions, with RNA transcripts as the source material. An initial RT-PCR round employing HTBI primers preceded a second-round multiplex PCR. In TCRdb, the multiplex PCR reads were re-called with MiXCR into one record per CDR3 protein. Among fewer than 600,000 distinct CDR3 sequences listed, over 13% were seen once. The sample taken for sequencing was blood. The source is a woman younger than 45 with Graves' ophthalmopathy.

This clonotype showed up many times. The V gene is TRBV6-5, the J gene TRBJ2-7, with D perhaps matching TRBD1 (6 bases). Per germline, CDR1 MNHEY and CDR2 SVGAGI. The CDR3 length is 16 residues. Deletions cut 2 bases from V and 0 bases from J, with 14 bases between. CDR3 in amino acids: CASSYLRTDNSYEQYF. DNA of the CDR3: TGTGCCAGCAGTTACCTACGGACAGACAACTCCTACGAGCAGTACTTC.

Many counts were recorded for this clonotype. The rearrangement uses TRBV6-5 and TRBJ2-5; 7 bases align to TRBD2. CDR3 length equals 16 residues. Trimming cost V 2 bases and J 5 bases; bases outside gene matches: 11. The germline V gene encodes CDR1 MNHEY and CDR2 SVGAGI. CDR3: CASSYLGGFRIETQYF. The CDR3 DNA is TGTGCCAGCAGTTACCTGGGGGGGTTTAGGATCGAGACCCAGTACTTC.

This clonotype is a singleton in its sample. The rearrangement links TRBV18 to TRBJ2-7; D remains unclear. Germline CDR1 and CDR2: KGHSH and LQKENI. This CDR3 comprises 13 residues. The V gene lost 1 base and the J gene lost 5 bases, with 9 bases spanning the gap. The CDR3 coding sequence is TGTGCCAGCTCACCACGCCAGGACGACGAGCAGTACTTC. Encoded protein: CASSPRQDDEQYF. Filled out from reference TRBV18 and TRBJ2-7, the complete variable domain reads NAGVMQNPRHLVRRRGQEARLRCSPMKGHSHVYWYRQLPEEGLKFMVYLQKENIIDESGMPKERFSAEFPKEGPSILRIQQVVRGDSAAYFCASSPRQDDEQYFGPGTRLTVT.

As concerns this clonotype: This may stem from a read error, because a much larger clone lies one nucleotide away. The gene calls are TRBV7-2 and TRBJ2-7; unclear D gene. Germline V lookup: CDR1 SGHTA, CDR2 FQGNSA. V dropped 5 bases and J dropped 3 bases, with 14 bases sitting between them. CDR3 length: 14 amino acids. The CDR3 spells CASSPIEGFYEQYF. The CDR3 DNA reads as TGTGCCAGCAGCCCCATAGAAGGTTTCTACGAGCAGTACTTC.

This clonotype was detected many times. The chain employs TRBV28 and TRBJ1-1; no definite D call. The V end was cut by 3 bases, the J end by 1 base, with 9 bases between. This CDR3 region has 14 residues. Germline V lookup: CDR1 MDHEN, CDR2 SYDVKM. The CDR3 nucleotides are TGTGCCAGCAGTTTCTCACTCAAGAACACTGAAGCTTTCTTT. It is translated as CASSFSLKNTEAFF.

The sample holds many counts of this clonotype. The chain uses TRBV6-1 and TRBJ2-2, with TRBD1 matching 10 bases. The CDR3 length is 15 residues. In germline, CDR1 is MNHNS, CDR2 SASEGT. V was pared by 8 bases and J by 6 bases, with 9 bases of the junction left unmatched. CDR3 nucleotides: TGTGCCAGCGCCTTTGACAGGGGGCTGGCCGGGGAGCTGTTTTTT. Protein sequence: CASAFDRGLAGELFF.

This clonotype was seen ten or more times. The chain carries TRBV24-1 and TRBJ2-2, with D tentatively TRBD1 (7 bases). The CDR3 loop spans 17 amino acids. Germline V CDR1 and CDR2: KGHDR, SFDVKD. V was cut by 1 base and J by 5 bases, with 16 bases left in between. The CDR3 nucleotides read TGTGCCACCAGTGATTTAATTCGGGCAGGGGGGACCGGGGAGCTGTTTTTT. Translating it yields CATSDLIRAGGTGELFF.

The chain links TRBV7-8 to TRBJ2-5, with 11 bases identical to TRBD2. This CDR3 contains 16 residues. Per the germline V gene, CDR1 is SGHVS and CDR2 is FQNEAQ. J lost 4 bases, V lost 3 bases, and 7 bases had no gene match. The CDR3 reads CASSFGTSGGGETQYF. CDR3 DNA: TGTGCCAGCAGCTTTGGGACTAGCGGCGGCGGAGAGACCCAGTACTTC.

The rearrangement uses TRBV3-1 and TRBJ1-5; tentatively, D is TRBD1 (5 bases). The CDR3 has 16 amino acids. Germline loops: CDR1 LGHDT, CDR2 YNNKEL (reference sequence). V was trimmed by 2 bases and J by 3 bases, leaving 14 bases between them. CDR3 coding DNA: TGTGCCAGCAGCCAATCCCTCGGACAAAACAATCAGCCCCAGCATTTT. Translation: CASSQSLGQNNQPQHF.

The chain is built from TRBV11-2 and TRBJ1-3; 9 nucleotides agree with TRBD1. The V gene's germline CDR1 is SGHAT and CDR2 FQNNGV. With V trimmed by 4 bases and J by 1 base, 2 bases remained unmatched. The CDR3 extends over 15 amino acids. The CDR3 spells CASSWGQGSGNTIYF. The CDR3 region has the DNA TGTGCCAGCAGCTGGGGACAGGGTTCTGGAAACACCATATATTTT.

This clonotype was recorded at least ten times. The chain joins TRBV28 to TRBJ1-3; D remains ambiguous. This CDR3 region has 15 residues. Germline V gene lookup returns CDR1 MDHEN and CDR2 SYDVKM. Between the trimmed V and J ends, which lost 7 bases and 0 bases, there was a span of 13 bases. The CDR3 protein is CASNSGKGSGNTIYF. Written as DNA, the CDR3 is TGTGCCAGCAATTCTGGTAAAGGCTCTGGAAACACCATATATTTT.

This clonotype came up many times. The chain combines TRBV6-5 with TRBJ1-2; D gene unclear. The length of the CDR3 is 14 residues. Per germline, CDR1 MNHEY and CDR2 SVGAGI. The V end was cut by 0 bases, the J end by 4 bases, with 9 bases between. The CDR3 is CASSYSRALYGYTF. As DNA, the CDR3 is TGTGCCAGCAGTTACTCGCGAGCCCTCTATGGCTACACCTTC.

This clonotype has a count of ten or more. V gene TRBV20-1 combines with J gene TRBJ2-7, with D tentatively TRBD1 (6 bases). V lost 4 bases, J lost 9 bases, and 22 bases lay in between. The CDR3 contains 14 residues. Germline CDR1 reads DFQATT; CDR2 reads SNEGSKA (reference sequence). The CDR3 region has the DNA TGCAGTGCTAAGATGAGGGACACGCCCTACAGGCAGTACTTC. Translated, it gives CSAKMRDTPYRQYF.

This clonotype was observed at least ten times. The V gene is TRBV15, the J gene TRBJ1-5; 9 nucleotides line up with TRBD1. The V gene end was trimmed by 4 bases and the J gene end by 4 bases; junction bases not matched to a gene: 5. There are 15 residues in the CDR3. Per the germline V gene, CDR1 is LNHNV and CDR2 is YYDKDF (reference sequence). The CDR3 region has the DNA TGTGCCACCAGCATGCCGGACAGGGGAAATCAGCCCCAGCATTTT. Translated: CATSMPDRGNQPQHF.

In DNA, the CDR3 is TGCGCCAGCAGCCCTCCTACGGGGGGCCGGAACACTGAAGCTTTCTTT. Protein product: CASSPPTGGRNTEAFF. The chain combines TRBV4-1 with TRBJ1-1; tentative D call: TRBD1 (6 bases). The germline gives CDR1 MGHRA, CDR2 YSYEKL. The CDR3 extends over 16 amino acids. The V gene lost 4 bases and the J gene lost 1 base, with 16 bases spanning the gap.